The 25 T cell receptor beta chains below come from one sample, sequenced in a study of post-analysis software for immune sequencing data. General study points: Among a handful of TRBV segments more frequent in patients than controls were TRBV5-6, TRBV5-1 and TRBV20-1.

Unique molecular identifiers tagged the TCR beta cDNA libraries. TCRdb ran MiXCR on the PCR reads and lists one entry per CDR3 protein. The sample consists of roughly 600,000 distinct CDR3 sequences, 44% of them appearing once. These receptors lack a known antigen. The sample comprised blood. The receptors here all came from a girl aged 10-17 years with multiple sclerosis.

The V and J genes are TRBV6-5 and TRBJ2-3; the D is unclear. The CDR3 totals 16 residues. V dropped 7 bases and J dropped 3 bases, with 20 bases sitting between them. Germline values: CDR1 MNHEY, CDR2 SVGAGI. The CDR3 DNA reads TGTGCCAGCACCCCCCATGTGGACGGGCCGACAGATACGCAGTATTTT. Amino acid sequence: CASTPHVDGPTDTQYF.

The chain carries TRBV7-9 and TRBJ1-4, with D uncertain. The V end lost 2 bases, the J end lost 8 bases, and 15 bases lay between the germline ends. Germline CDR1 SEHNR, CDR2 FQNEAQ (reference sequence). The CDR3 has 15 amino acids. The chain's CDR3 is CASSLIGPGQEKLFF. CDR3 sequence (DNA): TGTGCCAGCAGCTTAATCGGTCCCGGCCAGGAAAAACTGTTTTTT.

This chain connects TRBV20-1 to TRBJ2-1; the match to TRBD2 covers 9 bases. The junction had 13 bases not matched to a gene; V was cut back by 0 bases and J by 4 bases. From germline, CDR1 is DFQATT and CDR2 SNEGSKA (reference sequence). The CDR3 length is 18 residues. The CDR3 DNA reads as TGCAGTGCTAGAGATCTCACGGGGGCTAGCGGGGCGTACAATGAGCAGTTCTTC. Protein sequence: CSARDLTGASGAYNEQFF.

The chain is built from TRBV15 and TRBJ2-3; tentatively, D is TRBD2 (6 bases). CDR3 size: 12 residues. CDR1 is LNHNV and CDR2 is YYDKDF in the germline V gene (reference sequence). V dropped 8 bases and J dropped 5 bases, with 11 bases sitting between them. CDR3 residues: CATAAGRDTQYF. The CDR3 coding sequence is TGTGCCACCGCCGCGGGGAGAGATACGCAGTATTTT.

CDR3 residues: CASSRTSGGWTGELFF. Written as DNA, the CDR3 is TGTGCCAGCAGCCGGACTAGCGGGGGATGGACCGGGGAGCTGTTTTTT. The J gene is TRBJ2-2, the V gene TRBV7-2; 13 bases fit TRBD2. Unmatched junction bases numbered 5, after V lost 5 bases and J lost 5 bases. CDR1 is SGHTA and CDR2 is FQGNSA in the germline V gene. The CDR3 has 16 residues.

This chain uses TRBV5-4 with TRBJ1-2; no definite D call. Germline V gene lookup returns CDR1 SGHNT and CDR2 YYREEE (reference sequence). V dropped 2 bases and J dropped 3 bases, with 8 bases sitting between them. The CDR3 contains 13 residues. The CDR3 reads CASSFQSYYGYTF. The CDR3 DNA is TGTGCCAGCAGCTTCCAGAGCTACTATGGCTACACCTTC.

This sequence joins TRBV3-1 and TRBJ2-7; D is possibly TRBD2 (5 bases). The CDR3 has 15 amino acids. Trimming took 0 bases from V and 7 from J, leaving 16 bases between them. Germline values: CDR1 LGHDT, CDR2 YNNKEL (reference sequence). This chain's CDR3 is CASSQDHLAINEQYF. The DNA of the CDR3 is TGTGCCAGCAGCCAAGATCACCTAGCTATAAATGAGCAGTACTTC.

In this sample, this clonotype turned up a few times. This rearrangement joins TRBV15 to TRBJ2-7, with 7 bases that match TRBD2. CDR3 length equals 14 residues. V lost 5 bases to trimming and J lost 4 bases; unmatched junction nucleotides: 8. The germline CDR1 and CDR2 sequences are LNHNV and YYDKDF (reference sequence). The CDR3 region is CATSFGAGVYEQYF. The CDR3 coding sequence is TGTGCCACCAGCTTTGGGGCGGGGGTGTACGAGCAGTACTTC.

V gene TRBV14 combines with J gene TRBJ1-2; tentative D call: TRBD1 (6 bases). This CDR3 region has 15 residues. CDR1 and CDR2 (germline): SGHDN, FVKESK. The V end lost 0 bases, the J end lost 7 bases, and 15 bases lay between the germline ends. The CDR3: CASSQDHGGWRGYTF. The CDR3 coding sequence is TGTGCCAGCAGCCAAGATCATGGGGGCTGGCGTGGCTACACCTTC.

The table lists this clonotype with a few counts. The chain recombines TRBV20-1 with TRBJ1-2; 9 bases fit TRBD1. CDR1 is DFQATT and CDR2 is SNEGSKA in the germline V gene (reference sequence). This CDR3 is built from 14 residues. Trimming removed 5 bases from V and 4 bases from J; junction bases left unmatched: 8. The CDR3 loop reads CSAPQGARGYGYTF. The CDR3 DNA reads TGCAGTGCTCCACAGGGGGCTCGGGGCTATGGCTACACCTTC.

The genes are TRBV29-1 and TRBJ1-2, with 8 bases identical to TRBD1. Germline loops: CDR1 SQVTM, CDR2 ANQGSEA. V lost 3 bases to trimming and J lost 8 bases; unmatched junction nucleotides: 14. The CDR3 spans 15 residues. CDR3 sequence reads: CSVDAQGGKGYGYTF. The CDR3 DNA sequence: TGCAGCGTTGATGCACAGGGGGGTAAGGGATACGGCTACACCTTC.

V gene TRBV5-1 combines with J gene TRBJ2-7; D is possibly TRBD1 (6 bases). The CDR3 runs to 15 residues. V gave up 1 base and J gave up 4 bases, with 15 bases separating them. Germline-derived CDR1 and CDR2 are SGHRS and YFSETQ. CDR3 loop: CASSLSPGERYEQYF. The CDR3 nucleotides read TGCGCCAGCAGCTTGAGTCCAGGGGAGAGGTACGAGCAGTACTTC.

This clonotype has a handful of counts. The rearrangement uses TRBV7-2 and TRBJ2-5; a possible D gene is TRBD2 (5 bases). The J call may be in error: the DNA end matches TRBJ2-1 better. Germline CDR1 is SGHTA and CDR2 is FQGNSA. CDR3 length equals 16 residues. The CDR3: CASSLDPSPDQETQFF. The CDR3 nucleotides are TGTGCCAGCAGCTTAGACCCTAGCCCAGACCAAGAGACCCAGTTCTTC.

This clonotype turned up a few times. The J gene is TRBJ1-2, the V gene TRBV9; tentatively, D is TRBD1 (6 bases). This CDR3 is built from 15 residues. Germline lookup yields CDR1 SGDLS and CDR2 YYNGEE. V lost 0 bases, J lost 3 bases, and 12 bases lay in between. The CDR3 is CASSVGAGVDYGYTF. CDR3 DNA: TGTGCCAGCAGCGTAGGCGCAGGGGTCGACTATGGCTACACCTTC.

The CDR3 spells CASSLSGGARDTQYF. CDR3 nucleotide sequence: TGTGCCAGCAGTTTGAGTGGGGGGGCGCGAGATACGCAGTATTTT. V is TRBV28 and J is TRBJ2-3; perhaps TRBD2 as D (7 bases). V shed 3 bases and J shed 5 bases, with 15 bases lying between them. This CDR3 comprises 15 residues. Germline CDR1 and CDR2: MDHEN and SYDVKM.

The chain couples TRBV11-2 to TRBJ2-1; D is unclear. Trimming stripped 1 base from V and 9 bases from J, with 10 bases between. CDR3 size: 13 residues. Per germline, CDR1 SGHAT and CDR2 FQNNGV. The CDR3 DNA reads as TGTGCCAGCAGCTTAGGTGAGGCCGGTGAGCAGTTCTTC. This codes for CASSLGEAGEQFF.

The rearrangement joins TRBV11-2 to TRBJ2-4; possibly TRBD2 for D (5 bases). V was pared by 5 bases and J by 3 bases, with 14 bases between. The CDR3 extends over 15 amino acids. Germline-derived CDR1 and CDR2 are SGHAT and FQNNGV. This CDR3 is CASSPRVLVKNIQYF. The CDR3 DNA reads TGTGCCAGCAGCCCTAGGGTACTAGTCAAAAACATTCAGTACTTC. Together with reference TRBV11-2 and TRBJ2-4, the CDR3 gives the full variable domain: EAGVAQSPRYKIIEKRQSVAFWCNPISGHATLYWYQQILGQGPKLLIQFQNNGVVDDSQLPKDRFSAERLKGVDSTLKIQPAKLEDSAVYLCASSPRVLVKNIQYFGAGTRLSVL.

This chain connects TRBV12-3 or TRBV12-4 to TRBJ2-7; 9 bases match TRBD2. V was pared by 7 bases and J by 6 bases, with 10 bases of the junction left unmatched. This CDR3 contains 14 residues. The CDR3 loop is CASTQTSGPSEQYF. In nucleotides, the CDR3 is TGTGCCAGCACCCAGACTAGCGGCCCTAGCGAGCAGTACTTC.

This chain uses TRBV20-1 with TRBJ2-5; 8 nucleotides align to TRBD1. Looked up from germline, CDR1 is DFQATT and CDR2 is SNEGSKA (reference sequence). This CDR3 contains 13 residues. V shed 0 bases and J 8 bases; nucleotides not matched to a gene: 5. The DNA for the CDR3 is TGCAGTGCTAGAGATCTGCAGGGGGCAACCCAGTACTTC. It encodes CSARDLQGATQYF.

The chain recombines TRBV11-2 with TRBJ2-4; 10 bases align to TRBD2. CDR3 size: 22 residues. With 1 base clipped from V and 0 bases from J, the junction kept 18 bases outside the gene matches. Per germline, CDR1 SGHAT and CDR2 FQNNGV. Written as DNA, the CDR3 is TGTGCCAGCAGCTTAGTTCGGACTAGCGGACTCTTTTCTTATTTAGCCAAAAACATTCAGTACTTC. It translates to CASSLVRTSGLFSYLAKNIQYF.

This clonotype turned up a few times. The chain links TRBV18 to TRBJ2-3, with D perhaps being TRBD1 or TRBD2 (5 bases each). The CDR3 consists of 13 residues. The ends were cut back, 3 bases at V and 6 bases at J, with 10 bases in the middle. Germline CDR1 KGHSH, CDR2 LQKENI. For the CDR3, the DNA is TGTGCCAGCTCACCGGGACCCAGTGATACGCAGTATTTT. Its protein is CASSPGPSDTQYF.

V is TRBV20-1 and J is TRBJ1-2; possible D gene TRBD1, 6 bases. This CDR3 region has 15 residues. Germline V gene data show CDR1 as DFQATT and CDR2 as SNEGSKA (reference sequence). The germline V and J ends were trimmed by 4 bases and 2 bases, with 17 bases remaining between them. The CDR3 protein is CSATEEQGLNYGYTF. CDR3 nucleotides: TGCAGTGCTACAGAAGAGCAGGGGTTGAACTATGGCTACACCTTC.

In its sample, this clonotype was seen a few times. The chain recombines TRBV4-1 with TRBJ1-2, with D unresolved. Germline lookup yields CDR1 MGHRA and CDR2 YSYEKL. The CDR3 consists of 15 residues. Between the trimmed V and J ends, which lost 0 bases and 0 bases, there was a span of 8 bases. CDR3 in amino acids: CASSQEARTNYGYTF. CDR3 nucleotide sequence: TGCGCCAGCAGCCAAGAGGCTAGGACTAACTATGGCTACACCTTC.

The CDR3: CASSFGSDFETQYF. The CDR3, as DNA: TGTGCCAGCAGTTTCGGGTCCGATTTTGAGACCCAGTACTTC. This rearrangement joins TRBV12-3 or TRBV12-4 to TRBJ2-7; unclear D gene. The DNA end lines up better with TRBJ2-5; the J call may be wrong. The CDR3 covers 14 residues.

The genes are TRBV7-9 and TRBJ1-5; D not certain. Germline CDR1 is SEHNR and CDR2 is FQNEAQ (reference sequence). With 5 bases removed from V and 6 bases from J, the gap between germline ends came to 11 bases. This CDR3 has 13 residues. The CDR3 spells CASSPTGPQPQHF. As DNA, the CDR3 is TGTGCCAGCAGCCCGACGGGTCCTCAGCCCCAGCATTTT.